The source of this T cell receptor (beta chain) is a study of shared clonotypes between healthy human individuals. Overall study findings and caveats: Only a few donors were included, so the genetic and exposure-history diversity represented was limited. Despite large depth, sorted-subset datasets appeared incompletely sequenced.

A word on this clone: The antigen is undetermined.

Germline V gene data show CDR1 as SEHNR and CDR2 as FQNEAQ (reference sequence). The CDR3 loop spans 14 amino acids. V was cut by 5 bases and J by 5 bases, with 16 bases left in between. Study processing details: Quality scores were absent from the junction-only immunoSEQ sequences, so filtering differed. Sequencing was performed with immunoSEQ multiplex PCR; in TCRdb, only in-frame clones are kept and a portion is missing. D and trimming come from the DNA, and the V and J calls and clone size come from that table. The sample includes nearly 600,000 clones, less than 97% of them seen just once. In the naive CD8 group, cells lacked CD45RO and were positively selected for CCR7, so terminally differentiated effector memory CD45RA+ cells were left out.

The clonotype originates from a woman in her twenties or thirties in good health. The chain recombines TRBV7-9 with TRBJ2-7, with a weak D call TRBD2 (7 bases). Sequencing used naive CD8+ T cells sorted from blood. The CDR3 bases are TGTGCCAGCAGCCCCCGTGGGGGGGGCGACGAGCAGTACTTC. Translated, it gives CASSPRGGGDEQYF.